One sample yielded the 17 T cell receptor beta chains listed below, sequenced in a study of identical twins. TCRdb re-called the 5' RACE reads with MiXCR, one entry per CDR3 protein. The table includes roughly 750,000 distinct CDR3 sequences, 21% detected once. The sample was also linked to a second study, of T cells expressing NK-cell markers.

The specimen sequenced was PBMCs. The receptors come from a woman younger than 30 in good health.

The V gene is TRBV20-1, the J gene TRBJ2-1; unclear D gene. Germline V lookup: CDR1 DFQATT, CDR2 SNEGSKA (reference sequence). Trimming stripped 3 bases from V and 3 bases from J, with 9 bases between. The CDR3 is 13 residues long. The DNA for the CDR3 is TGCAGTGCTAGGCCCCCCAACTACAATGAGCAGTTCTTC. Translation gives CSARPPNYNEQFF.

This clonotype has only a few counts. The chain links TRBV19 to TRBJ2-1; no clear D gene. Germline V gives CDR1 LNHDA, CDR2 SQIVND (reference sequence). V lost 5 bases, J lost 4 bases, and 12 bases lay in between. The CDR3 extends over 14 amino acids. CDR3: CASSAVHGYNEQFF. CDR3 DNA sequence: TGTGCCAGTAGTGCGGTTCACGGTTACAATGAGCAGTTCTTC.

The rearrangement joins TRBV7-9 to TRBJ2-2; TRBD2 matches at 7 bases. The germline CDR1 and CDR2 sequences are SEHNR and FQNEAQ (reference sequence). The length of the CDR3 is 15 residues. Trimming removed 5 bases from V and 7 bases from J; junction bases left unmatched: 10. CDR3 protein: CASSPTGGVGGELFF. The CDR3 nucleotides are TGTGCCAGCAGCCCTACGGGGGGTGTCGGCGGGGAGCTGTTTTTT.

This clonotype was seen a handful of times. The chain uses TRBV29-1 and TRBJ2-7; tentative D call: TRBD2 (6 bases). The V end lost 7 bases, the J end lost 5 bases, and 30 bases lay between the germline ends. Germline V gives CDR1 SQVTM, CDR2 ANQGSEA. The CDR3 runs to 17 residues. CDR3 DNA: TGCAGCGCCCCTCGACCCATCACGATACGGGAGATGAACGAGCAGTACTTC. Residues: CSAPRPITIREMNEQYF.

The chain joins TRBV5-6 to TRBJ2-5; D not certain. The CDR3 loop spans 12 amino acids. The V gene lost 3 bases and the J gene lost 2 bases, with 5 bases spanning the gap. Germline V gives CDR1 SGHDT, CDR2 YYEEEE. The CDR3 protein is CASSWVQETQYF. CDR3 in DNA: TGTGCCAGCAGCTGGGTACAAGAGACCCAGTACTTC. Looking up the rest from reference TRBV5-6 and TRBJ2-5 gives the full variable domain: DAGVTQSPTHLIKTRGQQVTLRCSPKSGHDTVSWYQQALGQGPQFIFQYYEEEERQRGNFPDRFSGHQFPNYSSELNVNALLLGDSALYLCASSWVQETQYFGPGTRLLVL.

The chain uses TRBV10-1 and TRBJ1-2; D is possibly TRBD1 (5 bases). Germline CDR1 and CDR2: WNHNN and SYGVQD (reference sequence). The CDR3 extends over 13 amino acids. The germline V and J ends were trimmed by 5 bases and 4 bases, with 11 bases remaining between them. CDR3 region: CASSQGHTYGYTF. As DNA, the CDR3 is TGCGCCAGCAGTCAAGGACATACCTATGGCTACACCTTC.

This clonotype was recorded many times. The chain carries TRBV20-1 and TRBJ2-7; maybe TRBD1 (5 bases). Per the germline V gene, CDR1 is DFQATT and CDR2 is SNEGSKA (reference sequence). With 5 bases removed from V and 6 bases from J, the gap between germline ends came to 20 bases. CDR3 length: 14 residues. The CDR3 region has the DNA TGCAGTGCTCCCGTGGGATGGCAGGGTGGCGAGCAGTACTTC. This gives the protein CSAPVGWQGGEQYF.

This clonotype came up many times. The chain carries TRBV6-2 or TRBV6-3 and TRBJ2-1, with unresolved D. The CDR3 consists of 15 residues. V dropped 6 bases and J dropped 0 bases, with 12 bases sitting between them. Per the germline V gene, CDR1 is MNHEY and CDR2 is SVGEGT. The CDR3 loop reads CASSLLPGSYNEQFF. In DNA form, the CDR3 reads TGTGCCAGCAGCCTCCTCCCCGGCTCCTACAATGAGCAGTTCTTC.

The gene calls are TRBV29-1 and TRBJ2-1; the match to TRBD1 covers 7 bases. Per the germline V gene, CDR1 is SQVTM and CDR2 is ANQGSEA. The CDR3 spans 15 residues. V lost 3 bases to trimming and J lost 3 bases; unmatched junction nucleotides: 8. CDR3 protein: CSVDKGQRIYNEQFF. Written as DNA, the CDR3 is TGCAGCGTTGATAAGGGACAGAGGATCTACAATGAGCAGTTCTTC.

The gene calls are TRBV5-6 and TRBJ2-5; D unclear. The germline V and J ends were trimmed by 1 base and 2 bases, with 9 bases remaining between them. This CDR3 comprises 14 residues. Germline assignment: CDR1 SGHDT and CDR2 YYEEEE. CDR3 nucleotides: TGTGCCAGCAGCTTGATTCGCAGTCAAGAGACCCAGTACTTC. Amino acids: CASSLIRSQETQYF.

This clonotype has a handful of counts. The V call is TRBV6-2 or TRBV6-3, the J call TRBJ2-7, with D perhaps TRBD2 (6 bases). Trimming shortened V by 4 bases and J by 0 bases, and 13 bases separated the two germline ends. Germline CDR1 and CDR2: MNHEY and SVGEGT. This CDR3 has 15 amino acids. The DNA for the CDR3 is TGTGCCAGCAGTTCGTTAGCGGACTCCTCCTACGAGCAGTACTTC. Translation gives CASSSLADSSYEQYF.

The CDR3: CASSFRDRGGNEQFF. The CDR3 DNA reads TGTGCCAGCAGCTTCCGGGACAGGGGAGGCAATGAGCAGTTCTTC. This rearrangement joins TRBV11-1 to TRBJ2-1, with 10 bases lining up with TRBD1. CDR1 and CDR2 from the germline V gene are SGHAT and FQDESV (reference sequence). CDR3 length: 15 residues. The V segment lost 3 bases and the J segment 6 bases; nucleotides outside the gene matches: 5.

This chain connects TRBV20-1 to TRBJ2-2; a possible D gene is TRBD2 (5 bases). This CDR3 contains 15 residues. In germline, CDR1 is DFQATT, CDR2 SNEGSKA (reference sequence). Here the CDR3 DNA reads TGCAGCGGGTTCGAGGAGGTCGGCTCGACCGGGGAGCTGTTTTTT. Protein sequence: CSGFEEVGSTGELFF.

The chain has TRBV3-1 and TRBJ2-4, with 10 bases aligning to TRBD1. CDR1 and CDR2 (germline): LGHDT, YNNKEL (reference sequence). The CDR3 consists of 18 residues. The V and J ends lost 1 base and 7 bases, in that order; junction bases with no gene match: 13. The CDR3 spells CASSQAGVGQGMGNIQYF. The CDR3 DNA sequence: TGTGCCAGCAGCCAAGCCGGCGTGGGACAGGGGATGGGTAACATTCAGTACTTC.

This clonotype showed up many times. The genes are TRBV20-1 and TRBJ2-1, with D uncertain. This CDR3 has 10 residues. Between the trimmed V and J ends, which lost 3 bases and 5 bases, there was a span of 2 bases. Germline values: CDR1 DFQATT, CDR2 SNEGSKA (reference sequence). The DNA for the CDR3 is TGCAGTGCTAGGGACAATGAGCAGTTCTTC. This sequence encodes CSARDNEQFF.

The CDR3 protein is CATSRLSGGSGANVLTF. In DNA, the CDR3 is TGTGCCACCAGCAGACTAAGTGGAGGCTCTGGGGCCAACGTCCTGACTTTC. V gene TRBV15 combines with J gene TRBJ2-6; maybe TRBD2 (5 bases). Trimming removed 2 bases at V and 0 bases at J, with 11 bases between. This CDR3 has 17 residues. CDR1 LNHNV and CDR2 YYDKDF come from the germline V gene (reference sequence).

This chain connects TRBV12-3 or TRBV12-4 to TRBJ2-3, with 7 positions matching TRBD2. The CDR3 sequence is 15 residues long. J lost 5 bases, V lost 5 bases, and 10 bases had no gene match. The CDR3 coding sequence is TGTGCCAGCAGTACTACGGCGGGAGTGAGAGATACGCAGTATTTT. This encodes CASSTTAGVRDTQYF.